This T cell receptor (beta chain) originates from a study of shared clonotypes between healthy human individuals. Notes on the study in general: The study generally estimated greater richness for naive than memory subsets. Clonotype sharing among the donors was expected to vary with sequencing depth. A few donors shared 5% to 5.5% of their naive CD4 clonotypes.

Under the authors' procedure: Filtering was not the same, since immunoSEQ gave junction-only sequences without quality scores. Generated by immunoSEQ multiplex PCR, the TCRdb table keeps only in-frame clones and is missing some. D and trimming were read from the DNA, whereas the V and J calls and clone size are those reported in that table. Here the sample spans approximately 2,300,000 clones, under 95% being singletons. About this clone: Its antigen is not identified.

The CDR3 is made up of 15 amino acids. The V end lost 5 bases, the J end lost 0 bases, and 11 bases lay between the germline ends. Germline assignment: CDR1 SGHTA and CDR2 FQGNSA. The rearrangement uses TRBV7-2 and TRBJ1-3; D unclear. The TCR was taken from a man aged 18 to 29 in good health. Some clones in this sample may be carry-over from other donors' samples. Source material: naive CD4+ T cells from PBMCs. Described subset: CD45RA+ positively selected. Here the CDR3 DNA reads TGTGCCAGCAGCCGTTACTTTAGCTCTGGAAACACCATATATTTT. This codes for CASSRYFSSGNTIYF.